This T cell receptor beta chain was found in a study of blood T cell repertoires in COVID-19. Profiled with immunoSEQ multiplex PCR; TCRdb holds only in-frame clones, not every one. Here the sample spans roughly 80,000 clones, 90% to 95% being singletons. Germline V gene sequence: CDR1 SGHAT, CDR2 FQNNGV. The CDR3 is 13 residues long. V was pared by 3 bases and J by 5 bases, with 3 bases of the junction left unmatched. This sequence was found in a man in his sixties with acute or convalescent COVID-19. The specimen sequenced was peripheral blood. The V and J genes are TRBV11-2 and TRBJ2-7; 8 positions match TRBD1. The CDR3 reads CASSLDRENEQYF. CDR3 nucleotide sequence: TGTGCCAGCAGCTTGGACAGGGAAAACGAGCAGTACTTC.